The 14 T cell receptor beta chains below were found in one sample sequenced in a study of T cell responses to AZD1222 COVID-19 vaccine (dated by TCRdb to the early 2020s). The time point label here, explained by the study, means: baseline before first vaccination. The protocol used for the library was the immunoSEQ multiplex PCR assay. Sourced from immuneACCESS, this table was stored by TCRdb with only in-frame sequences that have V and J called. A share of the clones is absent; for the studies checked, an unresolved V gene accounts for under half, and the remainder has no known explanation. Present in this sample are approximately 150,000 clones, about 91% of which were seen just once. 2% to 2.5% of the sample goes to the ten largest clones. Source: peripheral blood, taken on day 0 of AZD1222 vaccination. The source of these receptors is an adult in good health.

This chain's CDR3 is CASSVTGQTYNEQFF. DNA for the CDR3: TGTGCCAGCAGCGTAACGGGACAGACCTACAATGAGCAGTTCTTC. J is TRBJ2-1 and V is TRBV11-3; TRBD1 aligns across 7 bases. The CDR3 covers 15 residues. Germline CDR1 is SGHNT and CDR2 is YENEEA. V shed 5 bases and J 2 bases; nucleotides not matched to a gene: 6.

V and J are TRBV4-3 and TRBJ2-7; TRBD1 aligns across 7 bases. J lost 2 bases, V lost 1 base, and 5 bases had no gene match. CDR1 is LGHNA and CDR2 is YSLEER in the germline V gene. The CDR3 length is 15 residues. CDR3 in amino acids: CASSQAPTGTYEQYF. The CDR3, as DNA: TGCGCCAGCAGCCAAGCCCCGACAGGGACCTACGAGCAGTACTTC.

The chain employs TRBV5-4 and TRBJ2-3; D uncertain. This CDR3 contains 12 residues. Germline CDR1 and CDR2: SGHNT and YYREEE (reference sequence). V dropped 0 bases and J dropped 4 bases, with 3 bases sitting between them. CDR3 in amino acids: CASSLVSDTQYF. CDR3 bases: TGTGCCAGCAGCTTGGTGTCAGATACGCAGTATTTT.

V is TRBV7-9 and J is TRBJ1-1; D ambiguous. CDR3 length: 14 residues. Germline V gene lookup returns CDR1 SEHNR and CDR2 FQNEAQ (reference sequence). Trimming took off 3 bases at V and 0 bases at J, with 8 bases between the two ends. CDR3: CASSFGRLNTEAFF. DNA for the CDR3: TGTGCCAGCAGCTTCGGACGGCTGAACACTGAAGCTTTCTTT.

The chain is built from TRBV29-1 and TRBJ2-3; D gene unclear. The V gene lost 1 base and the J gene lost 1 base, with 3 bases spanning the gap. Germline lookup yields CDR1 SQVTM and CDR2 ANQGSEA. There are 12 residues in the CDR3. CDR3 amino acids: CSVEVGTDTQYF. CDR3 bases: TGCAGCGTTGAAGTAGGCACAGATACGCAGTATTTT.

The chain joins TRBV11-2 to TRBJ2-7; D is undetermined. Germline V gene data show CDR1 as SGHAT and CDR2 as FQNNGV. The CDR3 runs to 12 residues. V dropped 7 bases and J dropped 3 bases, with 10 bases sitting between them. The CDR3 loop reads CASTLLSYEQYF. As DNA, the CDR3 is TGTGCCAGCACCCTCCTCAGCTACGAGCAGTACTTC.

The V and J genes are TRBV5-1 and TRBJ2-3, with TRBD2 matching 9 bases. The junction had 13 bases not matched to a gene; V was cut back by 4 bases and J by 4 bases. Germline V gene data show CDR1 as SGHRS and CDR2 as YFSETQ. CDR3 length: 17 residues. The CDR3, as DNA: TGCGCCAGCAGCCCCCTCGCGGGCGGGAGGGCCGCAGATACGCAGTATTTT. This encodes CASSPLAGGRAADTQYF.

The chain links TRBV5-1 to TRBJ2-1, with D unresolved. V lost 7 bases, J lost 6 bases, and 8 bases lay in between. The CDR3 covers 11 residues. In germline, CDR1 is SGHRS, CDR2 YFSETQ. The CDR3: CASAWGNEQFF. The CDR3 nucleotides are TGCGCCAGCGCGTGGGGCAATGAGCAGTTCTTC. The full variable domain, completed using reference TRBV5-1 and TRBJ2-1, is KAGVTQTPRYLIKTRGQQVTLSCSPISGHRSVSWYQQTPGQGLQFLFEYFSETQRNKGNFPGRFSGRQFSNSRSEMNVSTLELGDSALYLCASAWGNEQFFGPGTRLTVL.

The chain links TRBV5-6 to TRBJ2-5; D tentatively fits TRBD1 or TRBD2 (5 bases each). CDR3 size: 15 residues. CDR1 and CDR2 from the germline V gene are SGHDT and YYEEEE. Trimming took off 0 bases at V and 4 bases at J, with 13 bases between the two ends. The CDR3 loop is CASSLEGRRRETQYF. In nucleotides, the CDR3 is TGTGCCAGCAGCTTGGAGGGGAGAAGAAGAGAGACCCAGTACTTC. The complete variable domain, with remaining parts taken from reference TRBV5-6 and TRBJ2-5, reads DAGVTQSPTHLIKTRGQQVTLRCSPKSGHDTVSWYQQALGQGPQFIFQYYEEEERQRGNFPDRFSGHQFPNYSSELNVNALLLGDSALYLCASSLEGRRRETQYFGPGTRLLVL.

The V and J genes are TRBV29-1 and TRBJ2-1; 9 positions agree with TRBD1. CDR1 and CDR2 (germline): SQVTM, ANQGSEA. The CDR3 sequence is 13 residues long. V lost 1 base and J lost 8; bases outside the gene matches: 3. The CDR3 spells CSVEGGQGYEQFF. For the CDR3, the DNA is TGCAGCGTTGAAGGAGGACAGGGGTATGAGCAGTTCTTC.

The gene calls are TRBV2 and TRBJ2-1; 14 nucleotides line up with TRBD2. Germline loops: CDR1 SNHLY, CDR2 FYNNEI. The CDR3 contains 14 residues. V lost 6 bases to trimming and J lost 9 bases; unmatched junction nucleotides: 4. CDR3 coding DNA: TGTGCCAGCAGACTCGGGACTAGCGGGGGTGAGCAGTTCTTC. It codes for CASRLGTSGGEQFF. The full variable domain, in which reference TRBV2 and TRBJ2-1 provide the parts outside the CDR3, is EPEVTQTPSHQVTQMGQEVILRCVPISNHLYFYWYRQILGQKVEFLVSFYNNEISEKSEIFDDQFSVERPDGSNFTLKIRSTKLEDSAMYFCASRLGTSGGEQFFGPGTRLTVL.

This chain links TRBV28 with TRBJ1-5, with 7 bases lining up with TRBD1. J was trimmed by 2 bases and V by 6 bases; bases with no gene match: 10. The CDR3 contains 16 residues. Germline V CDR1 and CDR2: MDHEN, SYDVKM. Here the CDR3 reads CASRGWTGLGNQPQHF. The CDR3 DNA reads TGTGCCAGCAGGGGATGGACAGGTTTGGGCAATCAGCCCCAGCATTTT.

This chain uses TRBV19 with TRBJ2-7, with 10 bases identical to TRBD1. Trimming cost V 4 bases and J 2 bases; bases outside gene matches: 8. Germline V gives CDR1 LNHDA, CDR2 SQIVND (reference sequence). CDR3 length: 16 residues. The CDR3 sequence: CASSTPGTGATYEQYF. The CDR3 bases are TGTGCCAGTAGTACCCCCGGGACAGGGGCGACCTACGAGCAGTACTTC. Full variable domain (missing parts from reference TRBV19 and TRBJ2-7): DGGITQSPKYLFRKEGQNVTLSCEQNLNHDAMYWYRQDPGQGLRLIYYSQIVNDFQKGDIAEGYSVSREKKESFPLTVTSAQKNPTAFYLCASSTPGTGATYEQYFGPGTRLTVT.

The chain recombines TRBV4-2 with TRBJ2-1, with D unresolved. The CDR3 loop spans 14 amino acids. Germline V gives CDR1 LGHNA, CDR2 YNFKEQ. Trimming removed 0 bases from V and 7 bases from J, with 10 bases in between. The chain's CDR3 is CASSQDPPTNEQFF. As DNA, the CDR3 is TGTGCCAGCAGCCAAGATCCCCCGACTAATGAGCAGTTCTTC.